Sequencing of this TCR beta chain was carried out in a study of shared clonotypes between healthy human individuals. The study's findings and limits: Tissue TCR repertoires likely differ from these blood-only repertoires.

Germline V gene sequence: CDR1 MNHNS, CDR2 SASEGT. The CDR3 runs 15 residues. Trimming cost V 1 base and J 1 base, with 10 bases left between them. For this clone: Its antigen is currently unknown.

TCRdb keeps only in-frame clones here, not all; method: immunoSEQ multiplex PCR. The sample comprises more than 2,000,000 clones, around nine tenths of which are singletons, and 0.14% rests with the top ten. J is TRBJ2-5 and V is TRBV6-1; possible D gene TRBD1, 6 bases. The clonotype originates from a man younger than 30 in good health. Input material: naive CD4+ T cells sorted from blood. Specified subset: CD45RA+ positively selected. The chain's CDR3 is CASSEGTGIQETQYF. DNA of the CDR3: TGTGCCAGCAGTGAAGGAACAGGGATCCAAGAGACCCAGTACTTC.